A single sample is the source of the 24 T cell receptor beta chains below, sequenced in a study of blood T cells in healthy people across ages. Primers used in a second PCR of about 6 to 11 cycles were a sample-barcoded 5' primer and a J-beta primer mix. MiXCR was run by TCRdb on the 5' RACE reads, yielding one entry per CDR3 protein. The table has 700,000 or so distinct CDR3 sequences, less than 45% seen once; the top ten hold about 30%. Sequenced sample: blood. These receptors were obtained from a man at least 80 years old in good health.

DNA of the CDR3: TGTGCCAGCAGCTTAGGTTTCGACAGTGTTGGGTTGGGTGAGCAGTTCTTC. Amino acids: CASSLGFDSVGLGEQFF. The chain uses TRBV11-1 and TRBJ2-1, with D tentatively TRBD1 (5 bases). The V gene lost 1 base and the J gene lost 9 bases, with 22 bases spanning the gap. CDR1 is SGHAT and CDR2 is FQDESV in the germline V gene (reference sequence). CDR3 size: 17 residues.

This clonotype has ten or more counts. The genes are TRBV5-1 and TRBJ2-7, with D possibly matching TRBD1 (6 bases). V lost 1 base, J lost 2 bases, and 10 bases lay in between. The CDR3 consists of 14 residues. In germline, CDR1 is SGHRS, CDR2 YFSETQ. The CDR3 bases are TGCGCCAGCAGCTTGTATACAGGGCCCTACGAGCAGTACTTC. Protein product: CASSLYTGPYEQYF.

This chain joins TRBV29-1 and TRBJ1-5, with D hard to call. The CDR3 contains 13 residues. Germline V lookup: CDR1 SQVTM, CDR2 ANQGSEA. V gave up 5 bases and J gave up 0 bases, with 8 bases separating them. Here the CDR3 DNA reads TGCAGCGTTCGGCAGTTTAGCAATCAGCCCCAGCATTTT. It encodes CSVRQFSNQPQHF.

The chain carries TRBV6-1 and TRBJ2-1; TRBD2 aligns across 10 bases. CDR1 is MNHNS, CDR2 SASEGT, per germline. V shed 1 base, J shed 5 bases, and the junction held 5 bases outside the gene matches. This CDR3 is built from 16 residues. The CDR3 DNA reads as TGTGCCAGCAGTGAAGAGACTAGCGGGTTGCACAATGAGCAGTTCTTC. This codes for CASSEETSGLHNEQFF.

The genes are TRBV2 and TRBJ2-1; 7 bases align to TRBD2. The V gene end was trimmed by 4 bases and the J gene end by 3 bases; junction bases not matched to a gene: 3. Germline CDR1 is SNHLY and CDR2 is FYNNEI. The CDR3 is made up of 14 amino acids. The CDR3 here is CASSGGGNYNEQFF. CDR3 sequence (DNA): TGTGCCAGCAGTGGGGGGGGGAACTACAATGAGCAGTTCTTC.

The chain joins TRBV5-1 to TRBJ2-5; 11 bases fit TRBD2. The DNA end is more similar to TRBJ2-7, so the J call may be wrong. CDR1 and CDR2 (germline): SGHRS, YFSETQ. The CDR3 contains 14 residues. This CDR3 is CASRTGLAGYEQYF. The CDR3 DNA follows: TGCGCCAGCAGGACCGGACTAGCGGGTTACGAGCAGTACTTC.

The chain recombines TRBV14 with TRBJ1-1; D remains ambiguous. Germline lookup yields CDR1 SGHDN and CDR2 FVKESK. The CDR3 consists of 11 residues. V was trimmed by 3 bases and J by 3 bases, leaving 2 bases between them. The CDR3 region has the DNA TGTGCCAGCAGCCATTACACTGAAGCTTTCTTT. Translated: CASSHYTEAFF.

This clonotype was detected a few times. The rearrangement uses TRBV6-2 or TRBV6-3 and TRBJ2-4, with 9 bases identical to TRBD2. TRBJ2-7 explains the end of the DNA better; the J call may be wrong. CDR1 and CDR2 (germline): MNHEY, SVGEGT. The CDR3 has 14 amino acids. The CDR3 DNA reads TGTGCCAGCAGTTACCGAGCTAGCGGGAACGAGCAGTACTTC. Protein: CASSYRASGNEQYF.

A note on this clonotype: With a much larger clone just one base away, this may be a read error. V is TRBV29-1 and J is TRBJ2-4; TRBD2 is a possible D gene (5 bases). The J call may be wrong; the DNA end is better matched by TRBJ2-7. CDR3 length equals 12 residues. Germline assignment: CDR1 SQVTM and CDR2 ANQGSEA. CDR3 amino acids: CCGRGFDYEQYF. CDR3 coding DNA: TGCTGCGGAAGAGGGTTTGACTACGAGCAGTACTTC.

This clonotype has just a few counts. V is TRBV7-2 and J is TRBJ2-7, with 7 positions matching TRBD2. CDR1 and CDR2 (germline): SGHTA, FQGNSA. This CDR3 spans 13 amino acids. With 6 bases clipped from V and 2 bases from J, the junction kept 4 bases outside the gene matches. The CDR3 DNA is TGTGCCAGCAGTCCTAGCGGACCCTACGAGCAGTACTTC. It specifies CASSPSGPYEQYF.

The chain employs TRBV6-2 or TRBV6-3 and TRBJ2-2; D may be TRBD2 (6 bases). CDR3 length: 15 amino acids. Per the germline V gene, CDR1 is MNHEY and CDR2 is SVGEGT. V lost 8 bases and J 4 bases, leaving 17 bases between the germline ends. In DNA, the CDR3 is TGTGCCAGCCGCCGGCTAGCGAGTTCCACCGGGGAGCTGTTTTTT. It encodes CASRRLASSTGELFF.

The CDR3 region is CASNRVWGGELFF. The CDR3 nucleotides read TGTGCCAGCAACCGCGTGTGGGGAGGGGAGCTGTTTTTT. The rearrangement joins TRBV14 to TRBJ2-2; D not resolved. Germline CDR1 is SGHDN and CDR2 is FVKESK. CDR3 length: 13 residues. V gave up 7 bases and J gave up 8 bases, with 14 bases separating them.

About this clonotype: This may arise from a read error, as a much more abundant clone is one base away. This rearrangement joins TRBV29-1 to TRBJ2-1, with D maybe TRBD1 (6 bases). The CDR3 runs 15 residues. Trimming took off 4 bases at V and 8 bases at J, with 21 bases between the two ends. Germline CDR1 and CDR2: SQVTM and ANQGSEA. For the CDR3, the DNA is TGCAGCGTTGGAGGAGACAGGAGGCGCCGGGATGAGCAGTTCTTC. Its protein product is CSVGGDRRRRDEQFF.

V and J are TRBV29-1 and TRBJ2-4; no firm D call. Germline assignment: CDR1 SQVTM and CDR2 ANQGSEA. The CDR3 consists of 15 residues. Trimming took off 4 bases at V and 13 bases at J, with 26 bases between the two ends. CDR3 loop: CSVGSSLLLGNEQYF. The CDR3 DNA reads TGCAGCGTTGGGAGTTCTCTCCTTCTAGGCAATGAGCAGTACTTC. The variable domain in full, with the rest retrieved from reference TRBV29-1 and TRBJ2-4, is SAVISQKPSRDICQRGTSLTIQCQVDSQVTMMFWYRQQPGQSLTLIATANQGSEATYESGFVIDKFPISRPNLTFSTLTVSNMSPEDSSIYLCSVGSSLLLGNEQYFGAGTRLSVL.

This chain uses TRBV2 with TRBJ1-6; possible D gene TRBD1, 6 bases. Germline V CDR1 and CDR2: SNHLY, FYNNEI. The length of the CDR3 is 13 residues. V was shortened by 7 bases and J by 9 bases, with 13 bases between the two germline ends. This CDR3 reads CASTTGGSSPLHF. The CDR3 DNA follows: TGTGCCAGCACGACAGGTGGTTCTTCACCCCTCCACTTT. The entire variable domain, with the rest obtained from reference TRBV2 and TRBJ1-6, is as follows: EPEVTQTPSHQVTQMGQEVILRCVPISNHLYFYWYRQILGQKVEFLVSFYNNEISEKSEIFDDQFSVERPDGSNFTLKIRSTKLEDSAMYFCASTTGGSSPLHFGNGTRLTVT.

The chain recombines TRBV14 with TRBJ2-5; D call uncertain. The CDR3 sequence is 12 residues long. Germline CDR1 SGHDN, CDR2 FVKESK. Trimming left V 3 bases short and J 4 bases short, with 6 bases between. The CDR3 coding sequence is TGTGCCAGCAGCCACATCAGAGAGACCCAGTACTTC. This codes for CASSHIRETQYF.

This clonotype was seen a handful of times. CDR3 bases: TGCGCCAGCAGCCCCCGAACGGGACGTGAGCAGTTCTTC. This translates into CASSPRTGREQFF. This chain joins TRBV4-3 and TRBJ2-1; tentatively, D is TRBD1 or TRBD2 (5 bases each). The ends were cut back, 4 bases at V and 9 bases at J, with 13 bases in the middle. The CDR3 loop spans 13 amino acids. Germline V gene lookup returns CDR1 LGHNA and CDR2 YSLEER.

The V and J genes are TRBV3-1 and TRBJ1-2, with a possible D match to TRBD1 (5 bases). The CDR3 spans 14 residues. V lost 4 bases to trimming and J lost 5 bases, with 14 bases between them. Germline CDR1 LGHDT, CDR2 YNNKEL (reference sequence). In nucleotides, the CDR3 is TGTGCCAGCAGCCGCGGACGGGGCCCGTATGGCTACACCTTC. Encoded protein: CASSRGRGPYGYTF. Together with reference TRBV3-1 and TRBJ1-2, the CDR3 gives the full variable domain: DTAVSQTPKYLVTQMGNDKSIKCEQNLGHDTMYWYKQDSKKFLKIMFSYNNKELIINETVPNRFSPKSPDKAHLNLHINSLELGDSAVYFCASSRGRGPYGYTFGSGTRLTVV.

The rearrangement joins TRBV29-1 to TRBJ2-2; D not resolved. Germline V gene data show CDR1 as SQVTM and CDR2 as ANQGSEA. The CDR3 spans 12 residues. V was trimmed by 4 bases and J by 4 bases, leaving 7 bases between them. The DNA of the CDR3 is TGCAGCGTTGCAAGAGTCACCGGGGAGCTGTTTTTT. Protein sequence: CSVARVTGELFF.

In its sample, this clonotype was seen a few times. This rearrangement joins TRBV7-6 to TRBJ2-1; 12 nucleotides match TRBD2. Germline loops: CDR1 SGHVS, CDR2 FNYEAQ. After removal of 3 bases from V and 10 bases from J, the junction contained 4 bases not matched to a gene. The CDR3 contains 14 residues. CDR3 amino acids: CASSFLAGGLEQFF. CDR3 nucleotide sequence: TGTGCCAGCAGCTTTCTAGCGGGAGGGCTGGAGCAGTTCTTC.

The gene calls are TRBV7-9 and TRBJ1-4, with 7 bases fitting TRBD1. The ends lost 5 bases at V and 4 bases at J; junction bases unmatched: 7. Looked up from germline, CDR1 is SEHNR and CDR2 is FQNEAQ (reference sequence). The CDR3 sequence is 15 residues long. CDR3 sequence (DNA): TGTGCCAGCAGCCCAAAGGGGGCCGGTAATGAAAAACTGTTTTTT. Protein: CASSPKGAGNEKLFF.

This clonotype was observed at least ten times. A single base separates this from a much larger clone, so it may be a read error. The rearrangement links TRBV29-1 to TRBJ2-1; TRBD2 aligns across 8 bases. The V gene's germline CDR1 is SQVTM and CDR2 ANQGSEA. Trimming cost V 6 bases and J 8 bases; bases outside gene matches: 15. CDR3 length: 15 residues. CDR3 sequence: CSVGRGRAGVYEQFF. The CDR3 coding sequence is TGCAGCGTCGGGCGTGGACGAGCGGGGGTCTATGAGCAGTTCTTC.

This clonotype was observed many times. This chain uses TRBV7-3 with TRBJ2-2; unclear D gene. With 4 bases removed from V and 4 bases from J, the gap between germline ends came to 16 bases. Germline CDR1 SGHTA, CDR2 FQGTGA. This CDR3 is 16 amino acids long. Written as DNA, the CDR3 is TGTGCCAGCAGCTATCGGCAGACCGTCTCCACCGGGGAGCTGTTTTTT. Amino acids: CASSYRQTVSTGELFF.

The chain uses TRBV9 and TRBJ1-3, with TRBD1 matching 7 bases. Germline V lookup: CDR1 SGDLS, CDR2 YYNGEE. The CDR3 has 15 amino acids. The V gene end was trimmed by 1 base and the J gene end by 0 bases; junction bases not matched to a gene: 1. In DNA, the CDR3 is TGTGCCAGCAGCGTAACAGGGGTCTCTGGAAACACCATATATTTT. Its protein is CASSVTGVSGNTIYF.